This T cell receptor beta chain originates from a study of cytomegalovirus exposure and HLA in healthy donors. Study results and limitations: Prior analysis indicated that the majority of TCR beta V segments exhibited productivity approximately 90% or approximately 30% of the time. As a later analysis revealed, the rate of TCR association differed by HLA locus, with DRB1 most and HLA-C fewest.

Donors likely had unrecorded immune exposures despite being nominally healthy when sampled. Germline CDR1 WNHNN, CDR2 SYGVQD (reference sequence). The CDR3 has 13 residues. V gave up 3 bases and J gave up 5 bases; unmatched junction bases: 2. The PCR used 60 Vbeta and 13 Jbeta primers. Assay: immunoSEQ multiplex PCR; the TCRdb copy retains only in-frame clones and omits some. The repertoire includes about 150,000 clones, roughly 80% of them detected once, and about 11% sits in the top ten. Notes on this clone: Its antigen is unknown.

The chain employs TRBV10-1 and TRBJ1-1, with 8 bases identical to TRBD1. This TCR came from a man aged 18-30 years in good health and CMV-seropositive. Specimen: PBMCs. CDR3 region: CASSDNRGTEAFF. The CDR3 DNA sequence: TGCGCCAGCAGTGATAACAGGGGGACTGAAGCTTTCTTT.